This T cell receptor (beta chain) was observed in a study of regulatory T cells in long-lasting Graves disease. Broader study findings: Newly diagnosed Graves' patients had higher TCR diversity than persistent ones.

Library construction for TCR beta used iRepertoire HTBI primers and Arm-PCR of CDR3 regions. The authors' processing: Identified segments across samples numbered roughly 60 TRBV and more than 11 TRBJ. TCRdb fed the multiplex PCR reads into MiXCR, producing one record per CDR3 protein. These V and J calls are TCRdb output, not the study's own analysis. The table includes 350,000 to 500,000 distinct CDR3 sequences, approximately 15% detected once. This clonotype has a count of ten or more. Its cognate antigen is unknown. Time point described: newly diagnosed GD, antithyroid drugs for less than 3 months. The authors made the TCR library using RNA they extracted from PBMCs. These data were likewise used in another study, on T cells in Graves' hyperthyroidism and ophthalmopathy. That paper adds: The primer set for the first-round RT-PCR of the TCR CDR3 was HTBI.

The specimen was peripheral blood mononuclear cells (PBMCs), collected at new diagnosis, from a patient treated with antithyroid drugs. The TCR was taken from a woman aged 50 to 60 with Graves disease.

CDR3 protein: CASSLDPTGIYEQYF. DNA of the CDR3: TGTGCCAGCAGCTTAGATCCTACAGGGATATACGAGCAGTACTTC. V usage is TRBV11-2 and J usage is TRBJ2-7, with D perhaps matching TRBD1 (6 bases). The V end lost 0 bases, the J end lost 4 bases, and 13 bases lay between the germline ends. The CDR3 loop spans 15 amino acids. From germline, CDR1 is SGHAT and CDR2 FQNNGV.